Listed here are 8 T cell receptor beta chains from one sample, sequenced in a study of OX40 agonist ivuxolimab in advanced cancers. Assay used: immunoSEQ multiplex PCR; TCRdb lists only in-frame clones, some missing. This table has approximately 90,000 clones, roughly 85% appearing once. Sequencing was performed on CD4+ or CD8+ T cells sorted from blood, taken in a trial of the OX40 agonist ivuxolimab. Receptors were obtained from an adult with an advanced solid tumor such as melanoma, head and neck, liver or kidney cancer.

The rearrangement uses TRBV7-8 and TRBJ2-3, with TRBD2 identical over 7 bases. The V and J ends lost 8 bases and 3 bases, in that order; junction bases with no gene match: 8. Germline V gene data show CDR1 as SGHVS and CDR2 as FQNEAQ. The CDR3 consists of 14 residues. CDR3 nucleotide sequence: TGTGCCAGCGTAACTAGCGAGGTAACAGATACGCAGTATTTT. Protein: CASVTSEVTDTQYF.

V is TRBV4-2 and J is TRBJ2-2; 10 bases are shared with TRBD1. V gave up 4 bases and J gave up 7 bases; unmatched junction bases: 6. CDR3 length: 15 amino acids. Germline assignment: CDR1 LGHNA and CDR2 YNFKEQ. The CDR3, as DNA: TGTGCCAGCAGCCTTGGGACAGGGGAAGGCGGGGAGCTGTTTTTT. Encoded protein: CASSLGTGEGGELFF.

The genes are TRBV5-1 and TRBJ2-5; D remains unclear. There are 16 residues in the CDR3. Germline CDR1 reads SGHRS; CDR2 reads YFSETQ. Between the trimmed V and J ends, which lost 4 bases and 1 base, there was a span of 17 bases. CDR3 residues: CASSARPRTPQETQYF. In DNA, the CDR3 is TGCGCCAGCAGCGCCCGTCCTCGTACTCCCCAAGAGACCCAGTACTTC.

The chain links TRBV5-1 to TRBJ2-7, with D possibly TRBD1 on 6 matching bases. V was trimmed by 4 bases and J by 3 bases, leaving 17 bases between them. This CDR3 is 15 amino acids long. CDR1 SGHRS and CDR2 YFSETQ come from the germline V gene. The CDR3 region has the DNA TGCGCCAGCAGCGCCACAGGGTCGGGCTACTACGAGCAGTACTTC. Protein: CASSATGSGYYEQYF.

In its sample, this clone was seen a few times. The V gene is TRBV12-5, the J gene TRBJ2-2, with D uncertain. The germline V and J ends were trimmed by 3 bases and 7 bases, with 6 bases remaining between them. CDR3 size: 12 residues. CDR1 and CDR2 (germline): LGHNT, FRNRAP. CDR3 in DNA: TGTGCTAGTGGTTTAAACGTCGGGGAGCTGTTTTTT. It yields the protein CASGLNVGELFF.

This clone came up a few times. The DNA for the CDR3 is TGCGCCAGCAGCTTGTCCGACTACAATGAGCAGTTCTTC. The encoded protein is CASSLSDYNEQFF. The chain uses TRBV5-1 and TRBJ2-1; unclear D gene. Trimming removed 1 base from V and 3 bases from J, with 5 bases in between. Germline V CDR1 and CDR2: SGHRS, YFSETQ. The CDR3 runs 13 residues.

The V gene is TRBV7-3, the J gene TRBJ1-2; D is uncertain. Germline V CDR1 and CDR2: SGHTA, FQGTGA. The CDR3 covers 12 residues. V gave up 0 bases and J gave up 6 bases, with 5 bases separating them. CDR3 region: CASSLTGNGYTF. In DNA form, the CDR3 reads TGTGCCAGCAGCTTAACGGGGAATGGCTACACCTTC.

This chain joins TRBV4-1 and TRBJ2-2, with 10 bases fitting TRBD2. This CDR3 region has 19 residues. Germline lookup yields CDR1 MGHRA and CDR2 YSYEKL. The V segment lost 0 bases and the J segment 5 bases; nucleotides outside the gene matches: 12. DNA of the CDR3: TGCGCCAGCAGCCAAGATCCCGGCCTAGCGGGAGAATTGACCGGGGAGCTGTTTTTT. The encoded protein is CASSQDPGLAGELTGELFF.